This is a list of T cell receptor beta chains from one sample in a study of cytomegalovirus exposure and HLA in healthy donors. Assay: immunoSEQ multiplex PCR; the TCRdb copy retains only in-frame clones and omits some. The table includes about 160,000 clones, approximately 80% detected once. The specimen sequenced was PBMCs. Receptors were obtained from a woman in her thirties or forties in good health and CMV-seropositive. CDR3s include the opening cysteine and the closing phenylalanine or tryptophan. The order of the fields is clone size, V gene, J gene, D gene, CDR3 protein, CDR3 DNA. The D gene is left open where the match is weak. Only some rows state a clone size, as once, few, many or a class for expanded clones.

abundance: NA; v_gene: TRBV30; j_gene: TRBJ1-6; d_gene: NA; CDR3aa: CAWSSGSSYNSPLHF; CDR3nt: TGTGCCTGGAGCTCTGGGAGCTCCTATAATTCACCCCTCCACTTT
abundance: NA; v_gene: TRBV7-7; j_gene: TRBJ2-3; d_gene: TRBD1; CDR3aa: CASSLEGTGADTQYF; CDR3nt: TGTGCCAGCAGCTTAGAGGGGACAGGAGCAGATACGCAGTATTTT
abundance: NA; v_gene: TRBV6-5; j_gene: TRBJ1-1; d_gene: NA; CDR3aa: CASSRGMNTEAFF; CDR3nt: TGTGCCAGCAGTCGGGGTATGAACACTGAAGCTTTCTTT
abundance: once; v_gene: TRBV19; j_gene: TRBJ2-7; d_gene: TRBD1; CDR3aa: CASSSPGTGLYEQYF; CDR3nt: TGTGCCAGTAGTAGCCCCGGGACAGGGCTGTACGAGCAGTACTTC
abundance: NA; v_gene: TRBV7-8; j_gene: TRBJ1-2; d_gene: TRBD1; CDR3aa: CASSLSDRVAGYTF; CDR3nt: TGTGCCAGCAGCTTATCCGACAGGGTGGCGGGCTACACCTTC
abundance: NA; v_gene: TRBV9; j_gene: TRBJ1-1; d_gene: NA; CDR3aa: CASSVEAVGTEAFF; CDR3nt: TGTGCCAGCAGCGTCGAGGCAGTTGGCACTGAAGCTTTCTTT
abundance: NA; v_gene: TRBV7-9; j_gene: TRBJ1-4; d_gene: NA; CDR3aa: CSSSLVIGLANEKLFF; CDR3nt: TGTTCCAGCAGCTTAGTAATCGGGTTGGCTAATGAAAAACTGTTTTTT
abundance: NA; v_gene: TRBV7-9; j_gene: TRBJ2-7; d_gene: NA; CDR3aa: CASSRQGYEQYF; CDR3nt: TGTGCCAGCAGCCGTCAGGGATACGAGCAGTACTTC
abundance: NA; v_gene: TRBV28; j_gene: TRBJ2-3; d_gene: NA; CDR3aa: CASSLPGAQTDTQYF; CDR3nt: TGTGCCAGCAGTTTACCAGGGGCGCAAACAGATACGCAGTATTTT
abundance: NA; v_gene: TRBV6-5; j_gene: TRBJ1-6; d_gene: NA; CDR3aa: CASRLEGPLHF; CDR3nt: TGTGCCAGCAGATTAGAGGGCCCCCTCCACTTT
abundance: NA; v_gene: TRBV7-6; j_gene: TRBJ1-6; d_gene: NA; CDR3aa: CASRSPGSSPLHF; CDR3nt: TGTGCCAGCAGGTCCCCTGGCAGTTCACCCCTCCACTTT
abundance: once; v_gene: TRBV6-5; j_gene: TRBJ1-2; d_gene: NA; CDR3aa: CASSRQAGVRGYTF; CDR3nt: TGTGCCAGCAGTCGACAAGCAGGGGTGCGTGGCTACACCTTC
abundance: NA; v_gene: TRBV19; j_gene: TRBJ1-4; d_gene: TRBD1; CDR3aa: CAQKVAPRTGEEKLFF; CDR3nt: TGTGCCCAGAAAGTCGCTCCTCGGACAGGGGAAGAAAAACTGTTTTTT
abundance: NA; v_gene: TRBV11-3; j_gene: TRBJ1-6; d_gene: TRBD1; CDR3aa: CASSRDSVSPLHF; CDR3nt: TGTGCCAGCAGCCGGGACAGTGTGTCACCCCTCCACTTT
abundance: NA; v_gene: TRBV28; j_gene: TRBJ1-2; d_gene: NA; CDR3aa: CASSPITRATNYGYTF; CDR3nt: TGTGCCAGCAGTCCCATAACCAGGGCCACTAACTATGGCTACACCTTC
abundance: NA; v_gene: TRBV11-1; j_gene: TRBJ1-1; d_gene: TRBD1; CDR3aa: CASSLVGQGATEAFF; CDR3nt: TGTGCCAGCAGCTTAGTAGGACAGGGGGCCACTGAAGCTTTCTTT
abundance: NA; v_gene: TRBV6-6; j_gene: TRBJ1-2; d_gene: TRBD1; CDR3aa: CASSEGDRGGYGYTF; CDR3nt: TGTGCCAGCAGTGAGGGGGACAGGGGAGGATATGGCTACACCTTC
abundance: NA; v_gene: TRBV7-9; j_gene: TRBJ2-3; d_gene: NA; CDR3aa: CASSLTDTQYF; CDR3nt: TGTGCCAGCAGCCTCACAGATACGCAGTATTTT
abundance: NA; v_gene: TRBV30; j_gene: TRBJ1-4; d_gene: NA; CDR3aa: CAWSVDTGGEKLFF; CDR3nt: TGTGCCTGGAGTGTAGACACCGGTGGGGAAAAACTGTTTTTT
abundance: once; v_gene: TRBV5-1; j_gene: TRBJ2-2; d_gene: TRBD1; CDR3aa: CASSLDGDRVSGELFF; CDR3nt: TGCGCCAGCAGCTTGGACGGGGACAGGGTGTCCGGGGAGCTGTTTTTT
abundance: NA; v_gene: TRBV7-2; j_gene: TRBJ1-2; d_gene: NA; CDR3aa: CASSFGGYRANYGYTF; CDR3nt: TGTGCCAGCAGCTTTGGTGGCTACAGGGCAAACTATGGCTACACCTTC
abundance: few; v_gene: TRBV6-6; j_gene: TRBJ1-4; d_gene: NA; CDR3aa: CASTRGNEKLFF; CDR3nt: TGTGCCAGTACCAGGGGAAATGAAAAACTGTTTTTT
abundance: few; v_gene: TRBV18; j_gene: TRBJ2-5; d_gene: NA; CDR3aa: CASSRQNQETQYF; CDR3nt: TGTGCCAGCTCACGACAGAACCAAGAGACCCAGTACTTC
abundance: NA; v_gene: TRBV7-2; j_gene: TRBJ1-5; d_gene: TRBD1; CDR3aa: CASSPRDRANQPQHF; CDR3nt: TGTGCCAGCAGCCCTCGGGACAGGGCAAATCAGCCCCAGCATTTT
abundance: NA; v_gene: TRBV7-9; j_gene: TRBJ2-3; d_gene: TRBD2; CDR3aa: CASSLETTSGADTQYF; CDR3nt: TGTGCCAGCAGCTTAGAGACGACTAGCGGGGCAGATACGCAGTATTTT
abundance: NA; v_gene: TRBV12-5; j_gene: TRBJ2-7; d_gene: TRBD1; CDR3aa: CASGSVQGLYHEQYF; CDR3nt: TGTGCTAGTGGTTCAGTACAGGGGCTTTATCACGAGCAGTACTTC
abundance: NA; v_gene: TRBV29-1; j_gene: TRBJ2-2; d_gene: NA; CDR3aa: CSVQGGANTGELFF; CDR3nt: TGCAGCGTTCAAGGCGGGGCTAACACCGGGGAGCTGTTTTTT
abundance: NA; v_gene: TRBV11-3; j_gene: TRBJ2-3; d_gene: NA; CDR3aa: CASSLGSIGGSGDTQYF; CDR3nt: TGTGCCAGCAGCCTAGGGTCGATTGGGGGCAGCGGAGATACGCAGTATTTT
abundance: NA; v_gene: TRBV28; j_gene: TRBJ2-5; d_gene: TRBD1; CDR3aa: CASRDRGRETQYF; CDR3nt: TGTGCCAGCAGGGACAGGGGGCGAGAGACCCAGTACTTC